Each of the 22 T cell receptor beta chains below was sequenced from the same sample in a study of T cells in Graves' hyperthyroidism and ophthalmopathy. Using RNA transcripts as the source, TCR beta CDR3 regions were amplified. First-round RT-PCR targeting the TCR CDR3 was performed with the HTBI primer set. One entry per CDR3 protein results from TCRdb running MiXCR on the multiplex PCR reads. In the table there are about 590,000 distinct CDR3 sequences, 15% to 18% of which are singletons. The sample consisted of blood. The receptor set was obtained from a young woman with Graves' hyperthyroidism.

The V and J genes are TRBV6-2 or TRBV6-3 and TRBJ2-2; the match to TRBD2 covers 7 bases. This CDR3 has 12 residues. Germline CDR1 MNHEY, CDR2 SVGEGT. The V gene end was trimmed by 5 bases and the J gene end by 7 bases; junction bases not matched to a gene: 1. Written as DNA, the CDR3 is TGTGCCAGCAGTGCGGGAGTCGGGGAGCTGTTTTTT. This translates into CASSAGVGELFF.

The table lists this clonotype with a few counts. The genes are TRBV29-1 and TRBJ2-7; 8 bases map to TRBD2. This CDR3 is built from 11 residues. J was trimmed by 6 bases and V by 7 bases; bases with no gene match: 5. CDR1 is SQVTM and CDR2 is ANQGSEA in the germline V gene. The CDR3 bases are TGCAGCGCTGGACTAGCTAGCGAGCAGTACTTC. It encodes CSAGLASEQYF.

This clonotype was detected ten times or more. The V gene is TRBV28, the J gene TRBJ2-5; 9 bases are a match to TRBD2. The V and J ends lost 6 bases and 0 bases, in that order; junction bases with no gene match: 5. In germline, CDR1 is MDHEN, CDR2 SYDVKM. The CDR3 is 15 residues long. The CDR3 DNA reads TGTGCCAGCAGCTTAGCGGGAGCTAACCAAGAGACCCAGTACTTC. As protein: CASSLAGANQETQYF.

This clonotype was observed a single time. This chain connects TRBV11-2 to TRBJ2-5, with 7 nucleotides matching TRBD2. Germline trimming cut 4 bases from V and 5 bases from J; bases unmatched to any gene: 10. Germline V gene sequence: CDR1 SGHAT, CDR2 FQNNGV. The CDR3 covers 15 residues. Here the CDR3 DNA reads TGTGCCAGCAGCTGGCCGGGACTACCTCTTGAGACCCAGTACTTC. Translated, it gives CASSWPGLPLETQYF. Complete variable domain (other parts from reference TRBV11-2 and TRBJ2-5): EAGVAQSPRYKIIEKRQSVAFWCNPISGHATLYWYQQILGQGPKLLIQFQNNGVVDDSQLPKDRFSAERLKGVDSTLKIQPAKLEDSAVYLCASSWPGLPLETQYFGPGTRLLVL.

This clonotype has ten or more counts. The chain uses TRBV6-1 and TRBJ1-5; tentatively, D is TRBD1 (6 bases). V lost 8 bases and J lost 6, with 20 bases in between. This CDR3 spans 15 amino acids. Germline CDR1 reads MNHNS; CDR2 reads SASEGT. The CDR3 bases are TGTGCCAGCTTTCGGGGCGGCGGGGGCAGTCAGCCCCAGCATTTT. Amino acid sequence: CASFRGGGGSQPQHF.

A few counts support this clonotype. The rearrangement joins TRBV9 to TRBJ1-2, with TRBD1 matching 10 bases. This CDR3 is built from 17 residues. The junction had 15 bases not matched to a gene; V was cut back by 4 bases and J by 6 bases. CDR1 SGDLS and CDR2 YYNGEE come from the germline V gene. This chain's CDR3 is CASSPIPETDRGNGYTF. In DNA form, the CDR3 reads TGTGCCAGCAGCCCCATCCCAGAAACGGACAGGGGGAATGGCTACACCTTC.

This clonotype has more than one count but fewer than ten. This chain connects TRBV6-2 or TRBV6-3 to TRBJ1-5; 8 nucleotides agree with TRBD1. From germline, CDR1 is MNHEY and CDR2 SVGEGT. V dropped 10 bases and J dropped 2; count of bases not matched to a gene: 7. The CDR3 is 14 amino acids. This CDR3 is CATDRDFGNQPQHF. CDR3 bases: TGTGCCACGGACAGGGACTTTGGCAATCAGCCCCAGCATTTT.

At least ten counts were recorded for this clonotype. V and J are TRBV2 and TRBJ2-1; D is unresolved. V was trimmed by 3 bases and J by 7 bases, leaving 13 bases between them. From germline, CDR1 is SNHLY and CDR2 FYNNEI. The CDR3 has 14 residues. This CDR3 reads CASSDRWSENEQFF. CDR3 coding DNA: TGTGCCAGCAGTGACAGGTGGAGTGAGAATGAGCAGTTCTTC.

This clonotype came up a few times. The V call is TRBV29-1, the J call TRBJ2-3; 7 bases match TRBD2. Germline CDR1 SQVTM, CDR2 ANQGSEA. The CDR3 runs 14 residues. V dropped 4 bases and J dropped 5; count of bases not matched to a gene: 9. Here the CDR3 DNA reads TGCAGCGTTGGGCCAGCGGGACTCGTAGATACGCAGTATTTT. Its translation: CSVGPAGLVDTQYF.

This clonotype was detected a few times. CDR3 residues: CSIRDNLNEKPYNEQFF. The CDR3 DNA is TGCAGCATCCGGGACAATCTCAACGAAAAGCCTTACAATGAGCAGTTCTTC. The V gene is TRBV20-1, the J gene TRBJ2-1; tentatively, D is TRBD1 (6 bases). The CDR3 contains 17 residues. Germline V gene sequence: CDR1 DFQATT, CDR2 SNEGSKA (reference sequence).

About this clonotype itself: Just one base apart from a much larger clone, this may be a read error. The chain combines TRBV11-2 with TRBJ2-1; D ambiguous. Germline CDR1 SGHAT, CDR2 FQNNGV. Trimming cost V 4 bases and J 8 bases, with 6 bases left between them. The CDR3 covers 11 residues. CDR3 bases: TGTGCCAGCAGCTGGCCGCATGAGCAGTTCTTC. Protein sequence: CASSWPHEQFF.

This clonotype occurred many times. The rearrangement uses TRBV6-5 and TRBJ2-5; 7 bases align to TRBD2. The CDR3 covers 15 residues. V trimming: 2 bases; J trimming: 5 bases; junction bases outside the gene matches: 8. Per germline, CDR1 MNHEY and CDR2 SVGAGI. The CDR3 nucleotides read TGTGCCAGCAGTTACGGGATGGGGGGGACGGAGACCCAGTACTTC. Its protein product is CASSYGMGGTETQYF.

This clonotype was seen ten or more times. The chain uses TRBV27 and TRBJ2-2; D perhaps matches TRBD1 (5 bases). The germline V and J ends were trimmed by 6 bases and 0 bases, with 26 bases remaining between them. CDR3 length: 20 amino acids. Germline assignment: CDR1 MNHEY and CDR2 SMNVEV (reference sequence). In DNA, the CDR3 is TGTGCCAGCAGGGGTAAGGCCCCAACATCAGGGAAGCCGAACACCGGGGAGCTGTTTTTT. Translating it yields CASRGKAPTSGKPNTGELFF.

This clonotype was found many times. The chain employs TRBV2 and TRBJ2-1; TRBD1 aligns across 9 bases. Looked up from germline, CDR1 is SNHLY and CDR2 is FYNNEI. The CDR3 contains 15 residues. V gave up 5 bases and J gave up 9 bases; unmatched junction bases: 11. The DNA of the CDR3 is TGTGCCAGCAGTAAACAGGGGGCAGTGAGCGGTGAGCAGTTCTTC. Translation: CASSKQGAVSGEQFF. Based on the CDR3 plus reference TRBV2 and TRBJ2-1, the full variable domain is EPEVTQTPSHQVTQMGQEVILRCVPISNHLYFYWYRQILGQKVEFLVSFYNNEISEKSEIFDDQFSVERPDGSNFTLKIRSTKLEDSAMYFCASSKQGAVSGEQFFGPGTRLTVL.

In this sample, this clonotype turned up many times. The chain uses TRBV20-1 and TRBJ2-3, with D uncertain. The ends were cut back, 3 bases at V and 4 bases at J, with 14 bases in the middle. The CDR3 runs 14 residues. Germline V gene data show CDR1 as DFQATT and CDR2 as SNEGSKA (reference sequence). CDR3 DNA sequence: TGCAGTGCTAGCCCTCGGCTCGTCGCAGATACGCAGTATTTT. This sequence encodes CSASPRLVADTQYF.

The V gene is TRBV28, the J gene TRBJ1-5; no reliable D call. Trimming pared 7 bases from V and 5 bases from J, leaving 12 bases between. There are 13 residues in the CDR3. The germline V gene has CDR1 MDHEN and CDR2 SYDVKM. The DNA for the CDR3 is TGTGCCAGCATGCTCGGCAGATATCAGCCCCAGCATTTT. Encoded protein: CASMLGRYQPQHF.

In regard to this clonotype: A much larger clone differs from this one at a single base, so this may be a read error. This CDR3 reads CVSSLGGQGTGELFF. The CDR3 region has the DNA TGTGTCAGCAGCTTAGGGGGACAGGGGACCGGGGAGCTGTTTTTT. V usage is TRBV7-6 and J usage is TRBJ2-2, with 10 bases lining up with TRBD1. The CDR3 spans 15 residues. Germline loops: CDR1 SGHVS, CDR2 FNYEAQ.

Remarks on this clonotype: The CDR3 does not end in the conserved phenylalanine or tryptophan, so this is likely a read error. This chain connects TRBV6-1 to TRBJ2-1, with TRBD2 matching 11 bases. V lost 6 bases to trimming and J lost 6 bases; unmatched junction nucleotides: 7. CDR1 MNHNS and CDR2 SASEGT come from the germline V gene. The CDR3 extends over 15 amino acids. The CDR3 loop is CASRAPGLAVNEQFL. The CDR3 DNA sequence: TGTGCCAGCAGGGCACCGGGACTAGCGGTCAATGAGCAGTTCCTC.

The chain links TRBV19 to TRBJ1-1; the match to TRBD1 covers 8 bases. V lost 5 bases, J lost 1 base, and 6 bases stayed unmatched. The V gene's germline CDR1 is LNHDA and CDR2 SQIVND (reference sequence). The CDR3 has 15 residues. The DNA for the CDR3 is TGTGCCAGTAGTTCTACAGGGGGTAGGAACACTGAAGCTTTCTTT. It is translated as CASSSTGGRNTEAFF.

A few counts support this clonotype. The chain has TRBV29-1 and TRBJ2-2; 14 bases match TRBD2. Germline V CDR1 and CDR2: SQVTM, ANQGSEA. This CDR3 spans 17 amino acids. With 6 bases clipped from V and 6 bases from J, the junction kept 12 bases outside the gene matches. This CDR3 is CSVGRLAGGPGSGELFF. CDR3 sequence (DNA): TGCAGCGTGGGGAGACTAGCGGGAGGGCCGGGTTCCGGGGAGCTGTTTTTT.

The chain combines TRBV5-5 with TRBJ2-1, with a tentative D call TRBD1 (6 bases). V was shortened by 4 bases and J by 6 bases, with 14 bases between the two germline ends. The CDR3 is 14 amino acids. Germline V gives CDR1 SGHKS, CDR2 YYEKEE (reference sequence). The CDR3, as DNA: TGTGCCAGCAGCCAGGGGTTGAGTTTCAATGAGCAGTTCTTC. It yields the protein CASSQGLSFNEQFF.

This CDR3 is CASSPATPGELFF. DNA of the CDR3: TGTGCCAGCAGCCCAGCGACCCCCGGGGAGCTGTTTTTT. The chain has TRBV13 and TRBJ2-2; D uncertain. CDR1 and CDR2 from the germline V gene are PRHDT and FYEKMQ (reference sequence). V was clipped by 5 bases and J by 6 bases, with 10 bases between them. The CDR3 extends over 13 amino acids.